Presented here are 4 T cell receptor beta chains from one specimen sequenced in a study of T cell responses to AZD1222 COVID-19 vaccine. Sequencing used immunoSEQ multiplex PCR; TCRdb keeps in-frame clones, though not all of them. The table lists approximately 130,000 clones, about 93% of them singletons. Sequencing used peripheral blood, obtained on day 0 of AZD1222 vaccination. Receptor source: an adult in good health.

The chain recombines TRBV5-1 with TRBJ1-4; tentatively, D is TRBD1 (5 bases). Per germline, CDR1 SGHRS and CDR2 YFSETQ. This CDR3 has 14 amino acids. Trimming pared 4 bases from V and 7 bases from J, leaving 14 bases between. The CDR3 loop is CASSVGLGREKLFF. In DNA form, the CDR3 reads TGCGCCAGCAGCGTGGGACTCGGACGTGAAAAACTGTTTTTT.

In this sample, this clone turned up once. The chain carries TRBV9 and TRBJ1-1; D call uncertain. CDR1 and CDR2 from the germline V gene are SGDLS and YYNGEE. The CDR3 totals 14 residues. V lost 3 bases and J lost 4, with 13 bases in between. In nucleotides, the CDR3 is TGTGCCAGCAGCGATCCTTTTAGCGGCACTGAAGCTTTCTTT. Translated, it gives CASSDPFSGTEAFF.

This chain uses TRBV15 with TRBJ2-2; TRBD2 matches at 7 bases. This CDR3 comprises 14 residues. CDR1 LNHNV and CDR2 YYDKDF come from the germline V gene (reference sequence). With 5 bases clipped from V and 5 bases from J, the junction kept 5 bases outside the gene matches. CDR3 amino acids: CATSWGGGTGELFF. The CDR3 region has the DNA TGTGCCACCAGCTGGGGGGGAGGGACCGGGGAGCTGTTTTTT.

The rearrangement uses TRBV6-2 or TRBV6-3 and TRBJ2-4, with D hard to call. Germline V gene lookup returns CDR1 MNHEY and CDR2 SVGEGT. Deletions cut 4 bases from V and 4 bases from J, with 11 bases between. There are 14 residues in the CDR3. The CDR3 DNA reads TGTGCCAGCAGTTGGAAGGGTCCAAAAAACATTCAGTACTTC. It yields the protein CASSWKGPKNIQYF.